Below, one TCR beta chain is given with its context. The sample holds a few counts of this clonotype. No antigen is known for it. It has no much larger one-base neighbor in the sample; base qualities were not kept. The data were obtained in a study of T-cell memory formation after mild COVID-19 (dated by TCRdb to the early 2020s). Notes on the research overall: TCR sequence clusters from the two donors were found to be largely donor specific. In a couple of donors, T-cell clones that expanded and contracted after mild COVID-19 were tracked by sequencing TCRalpha and TCRbeta repertoires over time. The cohort was made up of two young adult volunteers, one female and one male, who were previously healthy. Paper-wide results and their limitations: Only two mild cases were covered in the study, and larger cohorts including severe cases with pre-infection samples were considered necessary. Contracting CD4+ clones appeared mostly in the CM and EM memory subsets, whereas CD8+ clones were enriched in EMRA. SARS-CoV-2 specificity was not confirmed for the second-wave clones peaking on day 37. The detection of some responding clones in pre-infection memory suggests that pre-existing cross-reactive memory T cells joined the SARS-CoV-2 response. From day 15 to 85, contracting clones showed balanced CD4/CD8 phenotypes, whereas a second wave of clones that expanded from day 15 to 37 leaned towards CD4+.

The sample was run on an Illumina NovaSeq 6000. TCRalpha and TCRbeta cDNA libraries were constructed by 5'RACE with constant-segment primers, with sample barcodes and unique molecular identifiers being introduced. Trizol reagent was used to extract RNA from every sample. Library amplification was performed in two PCR steps, and a second sample barcode and Illumina TruSeq adapters were introduced in the second step. Sequencing of libraries was performed on an Illumina NovaSeq with 2 x 150 bp paired-end reads. The paper's processing steps were these. The reads were demultiplexed and collapsed into UMI-guided consensus sequences using migec v1.2.7. With mixcr v2.1.11, UMI consensuses were aligned to TRA and TRB V and J templates and assembled into clonotypes. Clonotypes were classified as expanded or contracted when called significant by both edgeR and NoisET, with noise models trained on biological replicates. For edgeR calls, the thresholds were a false discovery rate-adjusted p below 0.01 and a log2 fold-change of 1. As an exploratory analysis of dynamics, PCA with hierarchical clustering was applied to max-normalized trajectories of the 1000 most abundant clonotypes. Separately sequenced CD4+ and CD8+ repertoires were used to assign the CD4 or CD8 phenotype of responding clones. The raw public reads went through TCRdb reprocessing: fastp at Q25, MiXCR clone calling, in-frame beta chains kept. Every distinct CDR3 protein forms one entry, paired with its most common genes and DNA. TCRdb, not the authors, supplied the V and J calls. For this sample there are around 250,000 distinct CDR3 sequences; about a sixth appear just once. Roughly a fifth of the sample lies in the top ten.

Ficoll-Paque density gradient centrifugation was the method used to isolate PBMCs. Trimming takes 4 bases from V and 0 bases from J, and the germline ends sit 11 bases apart. Its CDR3 holds 15 amino acids, cysteine through phenylalanine. The CDR3 DNA has 45 bases and is translated from base 1. Per the germline V gene, MNHNS is the CDR1 and SASEGT is the CDR2. Sequencing was carried out using PBMCs or a T cell subset sorted from them (not recorded which). The receptor was isolated from a man between 18 and 35 years old who had mild COVID-19 (a few samples of this study predate the infection). The sample titles of this study are shuffled in the database, so cell type and time point are left out; the donor was told from shared clones. The sequence joins TRBV6-1 to TRBJ2-3, with no confident D gene call. The CDR3 protein is CASSGVTGSTDTQYF. In nucleotides, the sequence is TGTGCCAGCAGTGGGGTGACTGGGAGCACAGATACGCAGTATTTT.